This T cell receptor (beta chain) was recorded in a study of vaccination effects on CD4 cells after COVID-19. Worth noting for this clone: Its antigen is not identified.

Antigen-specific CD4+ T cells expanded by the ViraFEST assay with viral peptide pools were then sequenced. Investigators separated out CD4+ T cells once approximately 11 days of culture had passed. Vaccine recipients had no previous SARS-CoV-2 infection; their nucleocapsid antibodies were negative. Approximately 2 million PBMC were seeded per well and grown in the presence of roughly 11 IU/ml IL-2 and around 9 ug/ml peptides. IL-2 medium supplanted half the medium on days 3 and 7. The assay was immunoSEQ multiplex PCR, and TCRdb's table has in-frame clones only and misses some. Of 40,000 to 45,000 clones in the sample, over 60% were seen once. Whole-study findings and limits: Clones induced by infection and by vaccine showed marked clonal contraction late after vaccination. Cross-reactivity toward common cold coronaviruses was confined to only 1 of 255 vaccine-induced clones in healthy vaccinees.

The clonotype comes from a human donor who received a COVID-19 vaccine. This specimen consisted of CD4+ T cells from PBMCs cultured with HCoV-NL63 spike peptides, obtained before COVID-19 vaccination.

The CDR3 DNA is TGTGCCAGCAGCTTAGACGGGCGGACGGAGCAGTTCTTC. Protein: CASSLDGRTEQFF. The V gene is TRBV7-8, the J gene TRBJ2-1; no clear D. V lost 1 base and J 10 bases, leaving 11 bases between the germline ends. The CDR3 is 13 amino acids. Germline V gene data show CDR1 as SGHVS and CDR2 as FQNEAQ.